The subject of this entry is one T cell receptor beta chain. Its target is unknown. This sample was included in a study of cytomegalovirus exposure and HLA in healthy donors. The PCR used 60 Vbeta and 13 Jbeta primers. TCRdb's copy holds only in-frame clones and misses some; the assay was immunoSEQ multiplex PCR. Of about 140,000 clones in the sample, 60% to 80% were seen once. General study findings and limits: DRB1 had the most TCR associations and HLA-C the fewest, a later analysis found, with rates varying by HLA locus.

Germline V CDR1 and CDR2: SGHVS, FNYEAQ. Trimming cost V 5 bases and J 3 bases; bases outside gene matches: 19. The CDR3 sequence is 19 residues long. Specimen: PBMCs. The receptor was isolated from a middle-aged woman in good health and CMV-seronegative. The chain links TRBV7-6 to TRBJ2-3; 8 bases are a match to TRBD2. CDR3 sequence: CASSAGVGRVQRGTDTQYF. The CDR3 DNA reads as TGTGCCAGCAGCGCCGGAGTGGGGAGGGTCCAGCGGGGGACAGATACGCAGTATTTT.